A single sample gave rise to the 32 T cell receptor beta chains below, sequenced in a study of blood T cell repertoires in COVID-19 (dated by TCRdb to the early 2020s). Receptor libraries were prepared by the immunoSEQ multiplex PCR assay. Not all clones reach the TCRdb copy of this immuneACCESS table, which keeps in-frame sequences only. Checked studies attribute under half of the gap to unresolved V genes and leave the rest unexplained. The sample records under 250,000 clones, 83% of which are singletons. The ten top clones hold roughly 4.8% of the sample. The source material was PBMCs or T cells enriched from blood (not recorded which). The receptors stem from a woman between 45 and 65 years old who had been exposed to COVID-19.

The chain joins TRBV24-1 to TRBJ1-1; 9 bases line up with TRBD1. The germline V gene has CDR1 KGHDR and CDR2 SFDVKD. J was trimmed by 5 bases and V by 9 bases; bases with no gene match: 6. This CDR3 comprises 13 residues. The CDR3: CATVDRGWTEAFF. In nucleotides, the CDR3 is TGTGCCACCGTGGACAGGGGCTGGACTGAAGCTTTCTTT.

V and J are TRBV5-1 and TRBJ1-1; 7 nucleotides agree with TRBD1. V lost 0 bases to trimming and J lost 2 bases; unmatched junction nucleotides: 4. Germline V CDR1 and CDR2: SGHRS, YFSETQ. CDR3 length equals 15 residues. CDR3 sequence (DNA): TGCGCCAGCAGCTTGGTTGGAGGGGGCAACACTGAAGCTTTCTTT. It translates to CASSLVGGGNTEAFF.

The J gene is TRBJ2-1, the V gene TRBV9; 12 bases map to TRBD2. J gave up 8 bases and V 0 bases, and 6 bases lay outside the gene matches. The CDR3 is 16 amino acids. The germline gives CDR1 SGDLS, CDR2 YYNGEE. In DNA, the CDR3 is TGTGCCAGCAGCGTAGAACTAGCGGGGGGAATCTATGAGCAGTTCTTC. Its protein is CASSVELAGGIYEQFF. The full variable domain, in which reference TRBV9 and TRBJ2-1 provide the parts outside the CDR3, is DSGVTQTPKHLITATGQRVTLRCSPRSGDLSVYWYQQSLDQGLQFLIQYYNGEERAKGNILERFSAQQFPDLHSELNLSSLELGDSALYFCASSVELAGGIYEQFFGPGTRLTVL.

The sample holds many counts of this clone. The chain combines TRBV11-2 with TRBJ1-2; 7 bases match TRBD1. Trimming at V came to 5 bases and at J to 2 bases, leaving 2 bases not matched to a gene. Germline V lookup: CDR1 SGHAT, CDR2 FQNNGV. CDR3 size: 13 residues. The CDR3: CASSNRGNYGYTF. CDR3 nucleotide sequence: TGTGCCAGCAGCAACAGGGGAAACTATGGCTACACCTTC.

The chain is built from TRBV19 and TRBJ1-5, with 7 bases fitting TRBD1. Per germline, CDR1 LNHDA and CDR2 SQIVND (reference sequence). Unmatched junction bases numbered 5, after V lost 3 bases and J lost 6 bases. This CDR3 contains 14 residues. As DNA, the CDR3 is TGTGCCAGTAGTATGGACAGGCTCGGTCAGCCCCAGCATTTT. This codes for CASSMDRLGQPQHF.

The chain links TRBV3-1 (or the pseudogene TRBV3-2) to TRBJ1-1; D not certain. CDR3 length equals 13 residues. The germline CDR1 and CDR2 sequences are LGHDT and YNNKEL (reference sequence). V lost 0 bases and J lost 3, with 5 bases in between. The CDR3 DNA reads TGTGCCAGCAGCCAAGATCTGTACACTGAAGCTTTCTTT. This gives the protein CASSQDLYTEAFF.

The CDR3 loop reads CASSWGSTNYGYTF. Written as DNA, the CDR3 is TGTGCCAGCAGCTGGGGCAGTACTAACTATGGCTACACCTTC. The V gene is TRBV27, the J gene TRBJ1-2, with D perhaps TRBD1 (5 bases). CDR3 length: 14 amino acids. V lost 6 bases to trimming and J lost 0 bases, with 11 bases between them. The germline CDR1 and CDR2 sequences are MNHEY and SMNVEV (reference sequence).

The chain combines TRBV19 with TRBJ1-1; possibly TRBD1 for D (5 bases). Germline CDR1 is LNHDA and CDR2 is SQIVND (reference sequence). V lost 4 bases, J lost 0 bases, and 6 bases lay in between. The CDR3 runs to 13 residues. The CDR3 bases are TGTGCCAGTAGTAGGGGGGTGAACACTGAAGCTTTCTTT. This codes for CASSRGVNTEAFF.

CDR3 amino acids: CASSLNRVNTGELFF. The CDR3 DNA reads as TGTGCCAGCAGCTTAAACAGGGTAAACACCGGGGAGCTGTTTTTT. V gene TRBV7-2 combines with J gene TRBJ2-2; maybe TRBD1 (6 bases). Germline V lookup: CDR1 SGHTA, CDR2 FQGNSA. Trimming stripped 2 bases from V and 2 bases from J, with 9 bases between. This CDR3 has 15 residues.

This chain joins TRBV12-3 or TRBV12-4 and TRBJ1-1; D ambiguous. Trimming took 4 bases from V and 9 from J, leaving 15 bases between them. The CDR3 totals 13 residues. The DNA of the CDR3 is TGTGCCAGCAGTTCCCCGAACTCCAAGAAAGCTTTCTTT. Translation gives CASSSPNSKKAFF.

The CDR3 protein is CSASTGDLSAFF. CDR3 DNA: TGCAGTGCTAGTACAGGGGATCTGTCCGCTTTCTTT. The chain couples TRBV20-1 to TRBJ1-1; the match to TRBD1 covers 7 bases. The CDR3 sequence is 12 residues long. The trim removed 3 bases at V and 11 bases at J, leaving 9 bases unmatched. Looked up from germline, CDR1 is DFQATT and CDR2 is SNEGSKA (reference sequence).

In the case of this clone: The same CDR3 can be traced to other DNA sequences in this sample. V and J are TRBV24-1 and TRBJ2-7; 8 bases match TRBD1. The junction had 3 bases not matched to a gene; V was cut back by 4 bases and J by 2 bases. There are 14 residues in the CDR3. Germline V gene data show CDR1 as KGHDR and CDR2 as SFDVKD. The CDR3 region has the DNA TGTGCCACCAGTGACGGACAGGGCACCTACGAGCAGTACTTC. This gives the protein CATSDGQGTYEQYF.

The rearrangement links TRBV7-9 to TRBJ1-2; D is unclear. CDR3 length: 15 amino acids. Trimming left V 1 base short and J 4 bases short, with 13 bases between. Germline loops: CDR1 SEHNR, CDR2 FQNEAQ (reference sequence). The CDR3 bases are TGTGCCAGCAGCTTAGGCGAGTCCCATCCCTATGGCTACACCTTC. It specifies CASSLGESHPYGYTF.

The V and J genes are TRBV10-3 and TRBJ2-2; D unresolved. CDR1 is ENHRY and CDR2 is SYGVKD in the germline V gene. This CDR3 is built from 17 residues. The germline V and J ends were trimmed by 2 bases and 1 base, with 14 bases remaining between them. CDR3 coding DNA: TGTGCCATCAGTGAGGAGGAGAGGCGATTGAACACCGGGGAGCTGTTTTTT. Its protein is CAISEEERRLNTGELFF.

On this clone itself: Additional DNA sequences in this sample encode the identical CDR3. The CDR3 protein is CASSLAAGGYNEQFF. DNA of the CDR3: TGTGCCAGCAGCTTAGCAGCGGGGGGCTACAATGAGCAGTTCTTC. J is TRBJ2-1 and V is TRBV7-2; the match to TRBD2 covers 9 bases. Unmatched junction bases numbered 0, after V lost 0 bases and J lost 3 bases. The CDR3 sequence is 15 residues long. Germline-derived CDR1 and CDR2 are SGHTA and FQGNSA.

The chain couples TRBV30 to TRBJ2-4; 8 positions match TRBD1. The CDR3 sequence is 22 residues long. Per the germline V gene, CDR1 is GTSNPN and CDR2 is SVGIG (reference sequence). Trimming at V came to 0 bases and at J to 8 bases, leaving 30 bases not matched to a gene. The CDR3 is CAWSVRLGQTGGIGQGLDIQYF. The DNA of the CDR3 is TGTGCCTGGAGTGTACGTTTGGGCCAAACTGGAGGGATCGGACAGGGATTGGACATTCAGTACTTC. Full variable domain (missing parts from reference TRBV30 and TRBJ2-4): SQTIHQWPATLVQPVGSPLSLECTVEGTSNPNLYWYRQAAGRGLQLLFYSVGIGQISSEVPQNLSASRPQDRQFILSSKKLLLSDSGFYLCAWSVRLGQTGGIGQGLDIQYFGAGTRLSVL.

This chain uses TRBV6-5 with TRBJ1-2; 9 bases are shared with TRBD1. Germline trimming cut 5 bases from V and 2 bases from J; bases unmatched to any gene: 9. Germline CDR1 and CDR2: MNHEY and SVGAGI. CDR3 length: 16 amino acids. CDR3 amino acids: CASSNYRGQTNYGYTF. CDR3 sequence (DNA): TGTGCCAGCAGTAACTACAGGGGGCAGACCAACTATGGCTACACCTTC.

In regard to this clone: The sample has other DNA sequences that encode this CDR3 too. The chain has TRBV7-2 and TRBJ1-2, with D unresolved. V was trimmed by 1 base and J by 0 bases, leaving 6 bases between them. Germline V gives CDR1 SGHTA, CDR2 FQGNSA. This CDR3 region has 14 residues. Written as DNA, the CDR3 is TGTGCCAGCAGCTTAGGCCAGGCTAACTATGGCTACACCTTC. Amino acid sequence: CASSLGQANYGYTF.

The chain recombines TRBV11-2 with TRBJ2-5, with no clear D. V dropped 4 bases and J dropped 3 bases, with 9 bases sitting between them. CDR1 and CDR2 (germline): SGHAT, FQNNGV. The length of the CDR3 is 13 residues. This CDR3 is CASSSSVEETQYF. In DNA form, the CDR3 reads TGTGCCAGCAGCTCTTCGGTGGAAGAGACCCAGTACTTC.

The chain is built from TRBV6-2 or TRBV6-3 and TRBJ2-2; D might be TRBD2 (7 bases). CDR1 and CDR2 (germline): MNHEY, SVGEGT. CDR3 length: 16 residues. V was trimmed by 6 bases and J by 7 bases, leaving 21 bases between them. CDR3 amino acids: CASSFGGTWVVGELFF. CDR3 DNA sequence: TGTGCCAGCAGCTTCGGGGGGACATGGGTAGTCGGGGAGCTGTTTTTT.

The chain has TRBV28 and TRBJ2-4; 10 positions match TRBD1. This CDR3 has 15 amino acids. The germline CDR1 and CDR2 sequences are MDHEN and SYDVKM. The ends lost 6 bases at V and 4 bases at J; junction bases unmatched: 6. In nucleotides, the CDR3 is TGTGCCAGCAGCCCTGACAGGGGGCTAAAAAACATTCAGTACTTC. Translated: CASSPDRGLKNIQYF. Full variable domain (outside the CDR3, taken from reference TRBV28 and TRBJ2-4): DVKVTQSSRYLVKRTGEKVFLECVQDMDHENMFWYRQDPGLGLRLIYFSYDVKMKEKGDIPEGYSVSREKKERFSLILESASTNQTSMYLCASSPDRGLKNIQYFGAGTRLSVL.

The rearrangement links TRBV5-1 to TRBJ2-5; TRBD2 matches at 9 bases. The germline gives CDR1 SGHRS, CDR2 YFSETQ. This CDR3 region has 16 residues. Trimming at V came to 0 bases and at J to 1 base, leaving 4 bases not matched to a gene. CDR3 residues: CASSLVAGGTQETQYF. The CDR3 nucleotides are TGCGCCAGCAGCTTGGTGGCGGGGGGGACCCAAGAGACCCAGTACTTC.

The chain is built from TRBV4-1 and TRBJ1-2; D might be TRBD1 (5 bases). There are 15 residues in the CDR3. V lost 4 bases and J 4 bases, leaving 16 bases between the germline ends. Germline V gene data show CDR1 as MGHRA and CDR2 as YSYEKL. CDR3 in amino acids: CASSRDRSALYGYTF. The DNA of the CDR3 is TGCGCCAGCAGCCGCGACAGATCCGCCCTCTATGGCTACACCTTC.

The chain recombines TRBV24-1 with TRBJ2-1; D not resolved. Germline V gene data show CDR1 as KGHDR and CDR2 as SFDVKD. The CDR3 consists of 12 residues. The germline V and J ends were trimmed by 0 bases and 7 bases, with 3 bases remaining between them. Written as DNA, the CDR3 is TGTGCCACCAGTGATTTGCCAAATGAGCAGTTCTTC. This encodes CATSDLPNEQFF.

This clone was counted once. V and J are TRBV2 and TRBJ2-7, with 9 bases aligning to TRBD1. The CDR3 covers 14 residues. Losses at the gene ends were 7 bases for V and 3 bases for J; bases not matched to a gene: 7. The V gene's germline CDR1 is SNHLY and CDR2 FYNNEI. CDR3 in amino acids: CASKGTGGSYEQYF. As DNA, the CDR3 is TGTGCCAGCAAGGGTACAGGGGGCAGCTACGAGCAGTACTTC.

The chain carries TRBV6-5 and TRBJ1-1, with 8 bases matching TRBD1. The V gene end was trimmed by 8 bases and the J gene end by 5 bases; junction bases not matched to a gene: 13. The CDR3 contains 15 residues. Germline CDR1 MNHEY, CDR2 SVGAGI. Here the CDR3 reads CASRFRGRVETEAFF. CDR3 in DNA: TGTGCCAGCCGATTCAGGGGGCGCGTGGAAACTGAAGCTTTCTTT.

The J gene is TRBJ1-2, the V gene TRBV7-9; D unclear. Germline CDR1 and CDR2: SEHNR and FQNEAQ (reference sequence). This CDR3 is 14 amino acids long. V dropped 5 bases and J dropped 8 bases, with 18 bases sitting between them. DNA of the CDR3: TGTGCCAGCAGCCAAGACACCTTTGGGTGGGGCTACACCTTC. Amino acid sequence: CASSQDTFGWGYTF.

The chain links TRBV6-5 to TRBJ2-7; unclear D gene. The V and J ends lost 2 bases and 9 bases respectively, with 8 bases between them. Per germline, CDR1 MNHEY and CDR2 SVGAGI. This CDR3 is built from 11 residues. CDR3 sequence (DNA): TGTGCCAGCAGTTACAGCGAGGCGCAGTACTTC. Translated, it gives CASSYSEAQYF.

The genes are TRBV7-3 and TRBJ1-1; TRBD1 might be the D (6 bases). This CDR3 spans 15 amino acids. Trimming stripped 5 bases from V and 3 bases from J, with 16 bases between. Germline loops: CDR1 SGHTA, CDR2 FQGTGA. DNA of the CDR3: TGTGCCAGCAGCCCTACAGGGAATGGGGACACTGAAGCTTTCTTT. This codes for CASSPTGNGDTEAFF.

The CDR3 bases are TGTGCCAGCAGCCCAGACGGCGTAAGGGGACAGCCCCAGCATTTT. Amino acid sequence: CASSPDGVRGQPQHF. The chain has TRBV7-2 and TRBJ1-5; perhaps TRBD1 as D (5 bases). Germline CDR1 is SGHTA and CDR2 is FQGNSA. The CDR3 sequence is 15 residues long. With 5 bases removed from V and 7 bases from J, the gap between germline ends came to 18 bases.

A single count supports this clone. The CDR3 is CASSPRQGQAFF. CDR3 DNA: TGTGCCAGCAGTCCCCGACAGGGCCAAGCTTTCTTT. The chain has TRBV6-5 and TRBJ1-1; 7 positions agree with TRBD1. Germline V gives CDR1 MNHEY, CDR2 SVGAGI. The V gene end was trimmed by 5 bases and the J gene end by 9 bases; junction bases not matched to a gene: 6. The CDR3 is 12 residues long.

The rearrangement joins TRBV19 to TRBJ1-3; no definite D call. V lost 10 bases and J lost 0, with 10 bases in between. The CDR3 extends over 13 amino acids. The germline CDR1 and CDR2 sequences are LNHDA and SQIVND (reference sequence). The CDR3 spells CATYESSGNTIYF. CDR3 coding DNA: TGTGCCACCTACGAGTCCTCTGGAAACACCATATATTTT.